The 29 T cell receptor beta chains below all came from one sample that was sequenced in a study of long-term antiretroviral therapy in people with HIV. Version v3.0 of the immunoSEQ assay ran at survey level. Assay: immunoSEQ multiplex PCR; the TCRdb copy retains only in-frame clones and omits some. The table includes some 16,000 clones, 80% detected once. The specimen was unsorted PBMCs, collected 0.1 years before starting antiretroviral therapy. The receptor source for this set is a man aged 18 to 30 with HIV.

V gene TRBV5-1 combines with J gene TRBJ2-3, with D perhaps matching TRBD2 (5 bases). CDR3 size: 15 residues. Trimming cost V 0 bases and J 2 bases, with 10 bases left between them. Germline V gives CDR1 SGHRS, CDR2 YFSETQ. DNA for the CDR3: TGCGCCAGCAGCTTGGGCGGAGGCGCCACAGATACGCAGTATTTT. It codes for CASSLGGGATDTQYF.

The rearrangement links TRBV28 to TRBJ2-4; 15 positions match TRBD2. J was trimmed by 0 bases and V by 4 bases; bases with no gene match: 4. Germline loops: CDR1 MDHEN, CDR2 SYDVKM. The CDR3 totals 18 residues. The CDR3 nucleotides read TGTGCCAGCAGTTCCGGGACTAGCGGGGGGATAGCCAAAAACATTCAGTACTTC. Amino acid sequence: CASSSGTSGGIAKNIQYF.

This clone was recorded a few times. CDR3 nucleotide sequence: TGTGCCAGCAGCCAAGATGAGGCGGGAGGGCGGGACGAGCAGTACTTC. Protein sequence: CASSQDEAGGRDEQYF. The chain employs TRBV4-2 and TRBJ2-7; TRBD2 agrees at 9 bases. The CDR3 totals 16 residues. CDR1 LGHNA and CDR2 YNFKEQ come from the germline V gene. The ends lost 0 bases at V and 5 bases at J; junction bases unmatched: 8.

The chain combines TRBV4-3 with TRBJ2-1; the match to TRBD2 covers 9 bases. Germline V gives CDR1 LGHNA, CDR2 YSLEER. The CDR3 sequence is 13 residues long. V dropped 7 bases and J dropped 10; count of bases not matched to a gene: 8. The CDR3 sequence: CASTGGGAREQFF. In nucleotides, the CDR3 is TGCGCCAGCACAGGCGGGGGGGCACGGGAGCAGTTCTTC.

The rearrangement links TRBV7-2 to TRBJ1-4; D is uncertain. Germline V gene data show CDR1 as SGHTA and CDR2 as FQGNSA. V was pared by 5 bases and J by 5 bases, with 12 bases between. This CDR3 region has 14 residues. The CDR3 DNA reads TGTGCCAGCAGCCCCCGACTTACAAATGAAAAACTGTTTTTT. This gives the protein CASSPRLTNEKLFF.

This clone was found once. CDR3 loop: CASSMRWTVDQPQHF. Here the CDR3 DNA reads TGTGCCAGTAGTATGAGATGGACGGTTGATCAGCCCCAGCATTTT. The genes are TRBV19 and TRBJ1-5; D is ambiguous. V was trimmed by 3 bases and J by 5 bases, leaving 14 bases between them. Germline CDR1 and CDR2: LNHDA and SQIVND (reference sequence). The CDR3 contains 15 residues. Variable domain in full (rest from reference TRBV19 and TRBJ1-5): DGGITQSPKYLFRKEGQNVTLSCEQNLNHDAMYWYRQDPGQGLRLIYYSQIVNDFQKGDIAEGYSVSREKKESFPLTVTSAQKNPTAFYLCASSMRWTVDQPQHFGDGTRLSIL.

The genes are TRBV7-6 and TRBJ2-7; the match to TRBD1 covers 7 bases. CDR3 size: 15 residues. Germline V gives CDR1 SGHVS, CDR2 FNYEAQ. J gave up 3 bases and V 5 bases, and 10 bases lay outside the gene matches. CDR3 region: CASSPGTGEYYEQYF. DNA of the CDR3: TGTGCCAGCAGCCCAGGTACAGGGGAGTACTACGAGCAGTACTTC.

The chain joins TRBV7-2 to TRBJ2-2; the D gene is possibly TRBD1 (6 bases). This CDR3 region has 16 residues. Germline CDR1 SGHTA, CDR2 FQGNSA. The ends were cut back, 1 base at V and 4 bases at J, with 13 bases in the middle. CDR3 DNA sequence: TGTGCCAGCAGCTTAGTGGCAGGGGTAGTCACCGGGGAGCTGTTTTTT. This codes for CASSLVAGVVTGELFF. The variable domain in full, completed from reference TRBV7-2 and TRBJ2-2, reads GAGVSQSPSNKVTEKGKDVELRCDPISGHTALYWYRQSLGQGLEFLIYFQGNSAPDKSGLPSDRFSAERTGGSVSTLTIQRTQQEDSAVYLCASSLVAGVVTGELFFGEGSRLTVL.

The chain recombines TRBV5-1 with TRBJ1-4; D remains unclear. In germline, CDR1 is SGHRS, CDR2 YFSETQ. The CDR3 has 16 amino acids. The V end lost 4 bases, the J end lost 4 bases, and 17 bases lay between the germline ends. DNA of the CDR3: TGCGCCAGCAGCCCACCTGACGAAATTCGTAATGAAAAACTGTTTTTT. Translating it yields CASSPPDEIRNEKLFF.

The genes are TRBV28 and TRBJ2-2; D gene ambiguous. V was shortened by 5 bases and J by 0 bases, with 16 bases between the two germline ends. Germline-derived CDR1 and CDR2 are MDHEN and SYDVKM. This CDR3 has 17 amino acids. The CDR3: CASSPIVWDTNTGELFF. In nucleotides, the CDR3 is TGTGCCAGCAGTCCGATCGTGTGGGATACGAACACCGGGGAGCTGTTTTTT.

This clone was seen more than once but under ten times. The rearrangement uses TRBV11-2 and TRBJ1-2; no clear D. The V end lost 5 bases, the J end lost 8 bases, and 15 bases lay between the germline ends. Germline V gives CDR1 SGHAT, CDR2 FQNNGV. This CDR3 spans 13 amino acids. CDR3 amino acids: CASSTTLPRGYTF. DNA for the CDR3: TGTGCCAGCAGCACGACACTTCCGCGGGGCTACACCTTC.

The gene calls are TRBV4-2 and TRBJ2-1; D not resolved. The CDR3 consists of 15 residues. Per the germline V gene, CDR1 is LGHNA and CDR2 is YNFKEQ. Trimming pared 0 bases from V and 7 bases from J, leaving 13 bases between. As DNA, the CDR3 is TGTGCCAGCAGCCAAGATCGGACCCGCAAGAATGAGCAGTTCTTC. As protein: CASSQDRTRKNEQFF.

This rearrangement joins TRBV5-1 to TRBJ2-2; maybe TRBD2 (5 bases). CDR1 is SGHRS, CDR2 YFSETQ, per germline. Between the trimmed V and J ends, which lost 2 bases and 1 base, there was a span of 9 bases. The CDR3 is made up of 15 amino acids. CDR3 DNA sequence: TGCGCCAGCAGCTTACGGACTGGGAACACCGGGGAGCTGTTTTTT. Translated: CASSLRTGNTGELFF. The variable domain in full, with the rest retrieved from reference TRBV5-1 and TRBJ2-2, is KAGVTQTPRYLIKTRGQQVTLSCSPISGHRSVSWYQQTPGQGLQFLFEYFSETQRNKGNFPGRFSGRQFSNSRSEMNVSTLELGDSALYLCASSLRTGNTGELFFGEGSRLTVL.

J is TRBJ2-7 and V is TRBV6-5; TRBD1 or TRBD2 may be the D gene (5 bases each). The CDR3 sequence is 12 residues long. V lost 5 bases and J lost 11, with 16 bases in between. CDR1 is MNHEY, CDR2 SVGAGI, per germline. The CDR3 bases are TGTGCCAGCAGTGGATTCGGGGCTGGGGAGTACTTC. Its protein is CASSGFGAGEYF.

The chain uses TRBV28 and TRBJ2-4, with TRBD2 matching over 8 bases. The germline V gene encodes CDR1 MDHEN and CDR2 SYDVKM. This CDR3 has 16 amino acids. Trimming cost V 2 bases and J 0 bases; bases outside gene matches: 3. As DNA, the CDR3 is TGTGCCAGCAGTTTACAGCGGGGGTTAGCCAAAAACATTCAGTACTTC. This sequence encodes CASSLQRGLAKNIQYF. Variable domain in full (rest from reference TRBV28 and TRBJ2-4): DVKVTQSSRYLVKRTGEKVFLECVQDMDHENMFWYRQDPGLGLRLIYFSYDVKMKEKGDIPEGYSVSREKKERFSLILESASTNQTSMYLCASSLQRGLAKNIQYFGAGTRLSVL.

The rearrangement uses TRBV7-8 and TRBJ2-7; D may be TRBD2 (5 bases). Germline V CDR1 and CDR2: SGHVS, FQNEAQ. This CDR3 has 15 residues. The V gene lost 0 bases and the J gene lost 2 bases, with 11 bases spanning the gap. The CDR3 DNA is TGTGCCAGCAGCTTAGCGCTTTTAGCGACCTACGAGCAGTACTTC. The encoded protein is CASSLALLATYEQYF.

J is TRBJ1-5 and V is TRBV28; TRBD1 might be the D (6 bases). Trimming shortened V by 5 bases and J by 3 bases, and 11 bases separated the two germline ends. The CDR3 runs to 14 residues. Germline assignment: CDR1 MDHEN and CDR2 SYDVKM. The CDR3 protein is CASSRTGFNQPQHF. The CDR3 DNA reads TGTGCCAGCAGTCGTACAGGGTTCAATCAGCCCCAGCATTTT.

J is TRBJ2-7 and V is TRBV4-2, with 7 bases identical to TRBD2. Trimming at V came to 0 bases and at J to 3 bases, leaving 5 bases not matched to a gene. The germline CDR1 and CDR2 sequences are LGHNA and YNFKEQ. CDR3 length: 15 amino acids. CDR3 amino acids: CASSQEAGEFYEQYF. Here the CDR3 DNA reads TGTGCCAGCAGCCAAGAGGCGGGAGAGTTCTACGAGCAGTACTTC.

The chain has TRBV7-2 and TRBJ2-5, with 7 bases that match TRBD1. CDR1 is SGHTA and CDR2 is FQGNSA in the germline V gene. The CDR3 has 16 amino acids. Trimming at V came to 5 bases and at J to 0 bases, leaving 9 bases not matched to a gene. CDR3: CASSTTGAAHQETQYF. The CDR3 bases are TGTGCCAGCAGCACAACAGGGGCCGCCCACCAAGAGACCCAGTACTTC. Filled out from reference TRBV7-2 and TRBJ2-5, the complete variable domain reads GAGVSQSPSNKVTEKGKDVELRCDPISGHTALYWYRQSLGQGLEFLIYFQGNSAPDKSGLPSDRFSAERTGGSVSTLTIQRTQQEDSAVYLCASSTTGAAHQETQYFGPGTRLLVL.

This sequence joins TRBV11-1 and TRBJ2-5, with TRBD1 as a possible D gene (6 bases). Germline V CDR1 and CDR2: SGHAT, FQDESV (reference sequence). The CDR3 has 14 residues. Trimming pared 5 bases from V and 0 bases from J, leaving 10 bases between. The DNA of the CDR3 is TGTGCCAGCAGCCGAAACAGGGACCAAGAGACCCAGTACTTC. Protein product: CASSRNRDQETQYF. Using reference TRBV11-1 and TRBJ2-5 for the parts outside the CDR3, the full variable domain is EAEVAQSPRYKITEKSQAVAFWCDPISGHATLYWYRQILGQGPELLVQFQDESVVDDSQLPKDRFSAERLKGVDSTLKIQPAELGDSAMYLCASSRNRDQETQYFGPGTRLLVL.

The rearrangement joins TRBV28 to TRBJ1-6; D gene uncertain. V lost 4 bases and J lost 7, with 8 bases in between. The CDR3 has 13 residues. Germline V gene lookup returns CDR1 MDHEN and CDR2 SYDVKM. As DNA, the CDR3 is TGTGCCAGCAGTTCCCCTGGGAATTCACCCCTCCACTTT. Translating it yields CASSSPGNSPLHF.

The V gene is TRBV28, the J gene TRBJ1-2; a weak D match, TRBD1 (5 bases). The CDR3 runs to 13 residues. The V gene's germline CDR1 is MDHEN and CDR2 SYDVKM. Trimming pared 7 bases from V and 4 bases from J, leaving 13 bases between. CDR3 protein: CASTNGDGYGYTF. The CDR3 DNA follows: TGTGCCAGCACCAATGGGGACGGCTATGGCTACACCTTC.

A remark on this clone: Sequence at one end of the junction differs from germline and may be a read error. The chain is built from TRBV5-4 and TRBJ1-5; D may be TRBD1 (5 bases). The CDR3 spans 15 residues. From germline, CDR1 is SGHNT and CDR2 YYREEE (reference sequence). The DNA for the CDR3 is TGCGCCAGCAGCCAAGAAGCGGGACTGAATCAGCCCCAGCATTTT. This encodes CASSQEAGLNQPQHF.

V and J are TRBV2 and TRBJ1-1; D is possibly TRBD1 (5 bases). The CDR3 covers 15 residues. CDR1 SNHLY and CDR2 FYNNEI come from the germline V gene. V was cut by 6 bases and J by 4 bases, with 18 bases left in between. CDR3 sequence (DNA): TGTGCCAGCAGCGGAACTACTCAGGGACGCACTGAAGCTTTCTTT. This gives the protein CASSGTTQGRTEAFF.

The V gene is TRBV6-5, the J gene TRBJ2-3; D is ambiguous. Trimming shortened V by 0 bases and J by 2 bases, and 3 bases separated the two germline ends. CDR3 length: 13 amino acids. Germline V gene lookup returns CDR1 MNHEY and CDR2 SVGAGI. The CDR3 sequence is CASSYSYTDTQYF. CDR3 nucleotide sequence: TGTGCCAGCAGTTACTCTTACACAGATACGCAGTATTTT.

V and J are TRBV6-1 and TRBJ2-7; possibly TRBD1 or TRBD2 for D (6 bases each). Trimming removed 4 bases at V and 5 bases at J, with 18 bases between. The V gene's germline CDR1 is MNHNS and CDR2 SASEGT. The CDR3 sequence is 15 residues long. The CDR3 DNA reads TGTGCCAGCAGTGGGGGGGCTGGGTTCGTCGACGAGCAGTACTTC. This translates into CASSGGAGFVDEQYF.

This sequence joins TRBV27 and TRBJ2-7, with D possibly matching TRBD1 (5 bases). The CDR3 covers 13 residues. CDR1 and CDR2 (germline): MNHEY, SMNVEV (reference sequence). V lost 7 bases, J lost 3 bases, and 13 bases lay in between. The CDR3 DNA reads TGTGCCAGCAAGAGGTTTGGACACTACGAGCAGTACTTC. Protein sequence: CASKRFGHYEQYF.

The chain has TRBV5-1 and TRBJ2-1, with D possibly TRBD2 on 6 matching bases. The germline CDR1 and CDR2 sequences are SGHRS and YFSETQ. The CDR3 has 15 residues. Trimming removed 0 bases from V and 5 bases from J, with 12 bases in between. Written as DNA, the CDR3 is TGCGCCAGCAGCTTGGGTGGTAGCGGAAACAATGAGCAGTTCTTC. Translated: CASSLGGSGNNEQFF.

The J gene is TRBJ2-1, the V gene TRBV18; 8 bases line up with TRBD2. V was pared by 3 bases and J by 4 bases, with 5 bases of the junction left unmatched. Germline V gene data show CDR1 as KGHSH and CDR2 as LQKENI. The CDR3 covers 15 residues. The CDR3 region has the DNA TGTGCCAGCTCACCCGGGGGGGAGCGGTACAATGAGCAGTTCTTC. It translates to CASSPGGERYNEQFF. Using reference TRBV18 and TRBJ2-1 for the parts outside the CDR3, the full variable domain is NAGVMQNPRHLVRRRGQEARLRCSPMKGHSHVYWYRQLPEEGLKFMVYLQKENIIDESGMPKERFSAEFPKEGPSILRIQQVVRGDSAAYFCASSPGGERYNEQFFGPGTRLTVL.